This T cell receptor beta chain was recovered during a study of molecular identifiers for immune sequencing clone quantification. Only a few counts were recorded for this clonotype. The bulk TCR libraries were made with methods described before and with listed TCR primers. TCRdb analysed the PCR reads with MiXCR anew, one entry per CDR3 protein. The sample has approximately 100,000 distinct CDR3 sequences, about 35% seen once. The CDR3 length is 14 residues. Germline loops: CDR1 SNHLY, CDR2 FYNNEI. The authors gated naive CD8 T cells as CD8+CD4-CCR7+CD45RA+ for sorting. V usage is TRBV2 and J usage is TRBJ1-2, with a possible D match to TRBD1 (5 bases). This receptor was taken from a human donor in good health. Some libraries in this study had Jurkat cell RNA spiked in. Sequencing was done on a sample of naive CD8+ T cells from blood, with Jurkat cell RNA spiked in. Subset meaning: FACS-sorted CD8+CD4-CCR7+CD45RA+ naive T cells. CDR3 amino acids: CVRGETQTNYGYTF. As DNA, the CDR3 is TGTGTCAGAGGGGAGACACAGACTAACTATGGCTACACCTTC.